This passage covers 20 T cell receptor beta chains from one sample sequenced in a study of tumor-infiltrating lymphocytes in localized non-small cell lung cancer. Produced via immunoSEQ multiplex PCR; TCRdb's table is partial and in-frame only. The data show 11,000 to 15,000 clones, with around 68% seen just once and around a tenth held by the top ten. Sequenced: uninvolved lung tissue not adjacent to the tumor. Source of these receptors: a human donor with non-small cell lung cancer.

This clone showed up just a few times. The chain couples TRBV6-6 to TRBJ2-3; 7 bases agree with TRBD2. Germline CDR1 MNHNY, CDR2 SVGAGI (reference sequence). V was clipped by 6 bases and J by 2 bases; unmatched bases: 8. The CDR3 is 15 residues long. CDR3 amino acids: CASSRTSAPTDTQYF. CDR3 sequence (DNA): TGTGCCAGCAGCCGTACTAGCGCTCCCACAGATACGCAGTATTTT.

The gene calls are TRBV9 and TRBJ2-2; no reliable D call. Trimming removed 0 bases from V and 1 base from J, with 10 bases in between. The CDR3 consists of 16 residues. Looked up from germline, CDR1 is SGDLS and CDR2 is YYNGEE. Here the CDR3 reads CASSVARQRNTGELFF. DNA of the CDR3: TGTGCCAGCAGCGTAGCCCGTCAGAGGAACACCGGGGAGCTGTTTTTT.

The CDR3 reads CASRRKINTDTQYF. The CDR3 nucleotides read TGCGCCAGCAGACGAAAAATTAACACAGATACGCAGTATTTT. The chain joins TRBV4-3 to TRBJ2-3; D is unresolved. Germline CDR1 is LGHNA and CDR2 is YSLEER. CDR3 length equals 14 residues. V was shortened by 6 bases and J by 2 bases, with 12 bases between the two germline ends.

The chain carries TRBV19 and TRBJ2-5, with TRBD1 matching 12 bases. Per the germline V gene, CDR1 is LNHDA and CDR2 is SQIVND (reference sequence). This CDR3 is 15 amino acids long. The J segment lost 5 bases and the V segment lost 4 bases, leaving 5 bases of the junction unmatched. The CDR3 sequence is CASSRPGQGAETQYF. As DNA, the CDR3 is TGTGCCAGTAGTAGGCCGGGACAGGGGGCGGAGACCCAGTACTTC.

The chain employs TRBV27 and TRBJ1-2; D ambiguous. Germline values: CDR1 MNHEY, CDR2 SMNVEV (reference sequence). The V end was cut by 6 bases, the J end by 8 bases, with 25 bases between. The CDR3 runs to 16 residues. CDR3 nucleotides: TGTGCCAGCAGCCCAGGAGATACTTCGGGTTGGGGAGGCTACACCTTC. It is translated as CASSPGDTSGWGGYTF.

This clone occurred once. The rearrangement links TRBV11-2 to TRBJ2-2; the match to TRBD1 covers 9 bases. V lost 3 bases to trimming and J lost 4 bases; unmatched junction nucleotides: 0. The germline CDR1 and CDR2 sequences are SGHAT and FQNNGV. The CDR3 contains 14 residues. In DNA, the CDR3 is TGTGCCAGCAGCTTGGGACAGGGCACCGGGGAGCTGTTTTTT. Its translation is CASSLGQGTGELFF.

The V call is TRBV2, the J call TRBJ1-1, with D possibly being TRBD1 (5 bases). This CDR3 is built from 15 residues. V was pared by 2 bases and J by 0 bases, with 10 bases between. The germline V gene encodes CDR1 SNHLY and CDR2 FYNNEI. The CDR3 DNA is TGTGCCAGCAGTGAACAGGGAGCCATGAACACTGAAGCTTTCTTT. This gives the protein CASSEQGAMNTEAFF.

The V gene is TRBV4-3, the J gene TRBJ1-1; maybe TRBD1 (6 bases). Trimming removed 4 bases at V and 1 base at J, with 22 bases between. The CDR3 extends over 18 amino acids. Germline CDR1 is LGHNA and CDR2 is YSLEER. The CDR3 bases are TGCGCCAGCAGCCGGGGGGCCGGGCCCCTTAATCCGAACACTGAAGCTTTCTTT. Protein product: CASSRGAGPLNPNTEAFF.

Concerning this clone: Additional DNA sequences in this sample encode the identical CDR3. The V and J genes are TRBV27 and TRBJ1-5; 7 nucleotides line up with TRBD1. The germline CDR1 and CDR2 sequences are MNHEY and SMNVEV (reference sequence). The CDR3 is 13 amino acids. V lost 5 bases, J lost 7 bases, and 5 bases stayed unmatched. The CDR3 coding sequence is TGTGCCAGCAGTCCCGCAGGGGGGCAGCCCCAGCATTTT. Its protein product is CASSPAGGQPQHF.

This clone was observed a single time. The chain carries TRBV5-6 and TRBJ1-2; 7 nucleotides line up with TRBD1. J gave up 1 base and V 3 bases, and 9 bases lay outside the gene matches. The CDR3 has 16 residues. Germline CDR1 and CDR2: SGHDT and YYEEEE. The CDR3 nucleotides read TGTGCCAGCAGCTATGTAAGCAGGGGGTTTAACTATGGCTACACCTTC. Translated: CASSYVSRGFNYGYTF.

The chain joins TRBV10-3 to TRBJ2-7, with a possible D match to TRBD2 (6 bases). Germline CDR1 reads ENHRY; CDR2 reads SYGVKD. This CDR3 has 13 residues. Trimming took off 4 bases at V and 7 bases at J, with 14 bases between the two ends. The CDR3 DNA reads TGTGCCATCAGTGGGGGAAGGGCGGGGGAGCAGTACGTC. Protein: CAISGGRAGEQYV.

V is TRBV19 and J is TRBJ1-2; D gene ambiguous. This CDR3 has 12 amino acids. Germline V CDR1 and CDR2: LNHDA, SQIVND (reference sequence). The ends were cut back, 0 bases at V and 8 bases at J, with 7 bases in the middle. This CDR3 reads CASSIEREGYTF. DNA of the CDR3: TGTGCCAGTAGTATAGAGCGAGAGGGCTACACCTTC.

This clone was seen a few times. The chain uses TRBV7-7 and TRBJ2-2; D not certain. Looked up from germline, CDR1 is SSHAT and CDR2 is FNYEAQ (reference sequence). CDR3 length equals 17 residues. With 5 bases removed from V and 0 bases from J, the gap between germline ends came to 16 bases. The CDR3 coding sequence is TGTGCCAGCAGCCCTTCCCCGACACCCCCGAACACCGGGGAGCTGTTTTTT. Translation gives CASSPSPTPPNTGELFF.

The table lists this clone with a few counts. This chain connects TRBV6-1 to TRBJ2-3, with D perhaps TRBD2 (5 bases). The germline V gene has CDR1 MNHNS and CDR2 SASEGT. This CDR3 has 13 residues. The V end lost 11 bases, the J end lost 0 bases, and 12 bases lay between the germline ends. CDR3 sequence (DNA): TGTGCCTGCAAGCGGACTAGCACAGATACGCAGTATTTT. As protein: CACKRTSTDTQYF.

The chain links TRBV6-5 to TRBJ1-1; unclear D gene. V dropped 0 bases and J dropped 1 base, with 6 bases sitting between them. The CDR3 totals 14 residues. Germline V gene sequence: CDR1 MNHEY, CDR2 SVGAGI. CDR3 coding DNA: TGTGCCAGCAGTTACTCGTTCGCGAACACTGAAGCTTTCTTT. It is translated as CASSYSFANTEAFF.

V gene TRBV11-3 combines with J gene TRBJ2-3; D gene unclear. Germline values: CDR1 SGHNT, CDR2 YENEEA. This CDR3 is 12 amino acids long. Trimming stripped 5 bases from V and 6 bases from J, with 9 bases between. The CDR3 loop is CASSRSRDTQYF. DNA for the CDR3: TGTGCCAGCAGCCGTTCGAGGGATACGCAGTATTTT.

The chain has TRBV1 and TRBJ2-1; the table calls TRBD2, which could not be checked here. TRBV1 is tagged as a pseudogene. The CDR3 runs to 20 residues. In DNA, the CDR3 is TGCACCAGCAGCCATGACCTTCCTGGGAGGGGGGAGTTAGGGTGGAATGAGCAGTTCTTC. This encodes CTSSHDLPGRGELGWNEQFF.

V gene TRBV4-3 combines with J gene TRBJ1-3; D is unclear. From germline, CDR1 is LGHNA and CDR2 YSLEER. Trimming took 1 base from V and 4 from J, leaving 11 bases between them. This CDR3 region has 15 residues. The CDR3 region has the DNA TGCGCCAGCAGCCAAGGCGCACCCGTAGGAAACACCATATATTTT. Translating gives CASSQGAPVGNTIYF.

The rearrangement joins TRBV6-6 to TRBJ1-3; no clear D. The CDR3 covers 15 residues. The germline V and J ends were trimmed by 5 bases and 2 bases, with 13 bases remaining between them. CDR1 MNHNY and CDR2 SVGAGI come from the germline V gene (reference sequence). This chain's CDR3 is CASSDPERTGNTIYF. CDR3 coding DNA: TGTGCCAGCAGTGACCCAGAGAGAACTGGAAACACCATATATTTT.

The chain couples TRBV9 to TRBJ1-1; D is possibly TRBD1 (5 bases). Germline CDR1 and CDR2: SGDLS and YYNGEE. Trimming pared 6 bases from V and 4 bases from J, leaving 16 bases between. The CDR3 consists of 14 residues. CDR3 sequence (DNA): TGTGCCAGCAATCGGGGGGGGGAGGTCACTGAAGCTTTCTTT. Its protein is CASNRGGEVTEAFF.